These 2 T cell receptor beta chains share one sample of origin, sequenced in a study of T cell changes during pregnancy in multiple sclerosis. The assay was immunoSEQ multiplex PCR, and TCRdb's table has in-frame clones only and misses some. Of about 98,000 clones detected, 90% to 95% appear once; the ten largest clones hold about 2%. This sample comprised peripheral blood, obtained after pregnancy. The receptors were sampled from a female donor in good health, enrolled as a control in a pregnancy study.

The rearrangement links TRBV7-2 to TRBJ1-3, with D unclear. V was trimmed by 5 bases and J by 1 base, leaving 9 bases between them. Germline-derived CDR1 and CDR2 are SGHTA and FQGNSA. This CDR3 has 14 amino acids. The CDR3 DNA reads TGTGCCAGCAGCCAAACTGGTTCTGGAAACACCATATATTTT. Encoded protein: CASSQTGSGNTIYF.

This clone has just a few counts. This chain links TRBV30 with TRBJ1-1; D remains ambiguous. This CDR3 spans 13 amino acids. The V and J ends lost 6 bases and 5 bases respectively, with 16 bases between them. CDR1 GTSNPN and CDR2 SVGIG come from the germline V gene (reference sequence). The CDR3 DNA reads TGTGCCTGTCGTTCGAGGACTGGGACTGAAGCTTTCTTT. It is translated as CACRSRTGTEAFF.